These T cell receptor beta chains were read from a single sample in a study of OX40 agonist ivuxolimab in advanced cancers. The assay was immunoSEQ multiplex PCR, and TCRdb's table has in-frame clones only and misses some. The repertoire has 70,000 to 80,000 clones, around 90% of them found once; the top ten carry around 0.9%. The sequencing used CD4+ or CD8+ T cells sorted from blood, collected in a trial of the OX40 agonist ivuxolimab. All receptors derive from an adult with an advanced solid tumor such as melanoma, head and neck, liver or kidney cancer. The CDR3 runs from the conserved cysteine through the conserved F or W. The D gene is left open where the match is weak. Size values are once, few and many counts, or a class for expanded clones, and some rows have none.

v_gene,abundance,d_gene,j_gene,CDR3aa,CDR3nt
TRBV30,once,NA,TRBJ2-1,CAWSAHGRQFF,TGTGCCTGGAGTGCACACGGGAGGCAGTTCTTC
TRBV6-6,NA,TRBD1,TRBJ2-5,CASSPTGSQETQYF,TGTGCCAGCAGTCCGACAGGGAGTCAAGAGACCCAGTACTTC
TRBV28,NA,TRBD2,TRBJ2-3,CATGLAGGAPTDTQYF,TGTGCCACTGGACTAGCGGGAGGGGCTCCCACAGATACGCAGTATTTT
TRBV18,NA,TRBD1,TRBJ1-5,CASSPAGQGHQPQHF,TGTGCCAGCTCACCGGCGGGACAGGGTCATCAGCCCCAGCATTTT
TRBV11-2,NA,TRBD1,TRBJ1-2,CASSFREAGGPSNYGYTF,TGTGCCAGCAGCTTTCGAGAGGCAGGGGGACCTTCTAACTATGGCTACACCTTC
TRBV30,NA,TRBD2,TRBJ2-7,CAWSTTSGGATSPYEQYF,TGTGCCTGGAGTACGACTAGCGGGGGGGCGACCTCCCCGTACGAGCAGTACTTC
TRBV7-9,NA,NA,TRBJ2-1,CASSLVGYNEQFF,TGTGCCAGCAGCTTAGTCGGTTACAATGAGCAGTTCTTC
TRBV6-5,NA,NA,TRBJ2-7,CASRQIGALTYEQYF,TGTGCCAGCAGACAAATCGGGGCGCTAACCTACGAGCAGTACTTC
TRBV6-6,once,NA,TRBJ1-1,CASSYSFYVGTEAFF,TGTGCCAGCAGTTACTCGTTTTACGTCGGGACTGAAGCTTTCTTT
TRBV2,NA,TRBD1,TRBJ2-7,CASSTRRGQGSYEQYF,TGTGCCAGCAGTACCCGTCGAGGACAGGGCTCCTACGAGCAGTACTTC
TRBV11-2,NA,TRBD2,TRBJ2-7,CASSQLAGNDYEQYF,TGTGCCAGCAGCCAACTAGCGGGAAATGACTACGAGCAGTACTTC
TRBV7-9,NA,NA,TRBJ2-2,CASSLLLGPHWNTGELFF,TGTGCCAGCAGCCTACTTTTGGGGCCCCACTGGAACACCGGGGAGCTGTTTTTT
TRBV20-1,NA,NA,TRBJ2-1,CSARDLAFQFF,TGCAGTGCTAGAGATTTAGCATTCCAGTTCTTC
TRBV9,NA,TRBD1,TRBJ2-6,CASSVGVGAGGEAGANVLTF,TGTGCCAGCAGCGTAGGGGTTGGGGCAGGGGGCGAAGCTGGGGCCAACGTCCTGACTTTC
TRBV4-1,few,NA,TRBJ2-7,CASSQGVLGTLSGEQYF,TGCGCCAGCAGCCAGGGGGTACTAGGAACGCTTAGTGGCGAGCAGTACTTC
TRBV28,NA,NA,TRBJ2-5,CASSSIRGHSGGETQYF,TGTGCCAGCAGTTCCATCAGGGGCCACTCAGGGGGGGAGACCCAGTACTTC
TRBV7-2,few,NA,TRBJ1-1,CASSLDAASGAFF,TGTGCCAGCAGCTTAGATGCCGCGTCGGGAGCTTTCTTT
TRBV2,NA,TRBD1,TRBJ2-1,CATRDRGLGEQFF,TGTGCCACCCGGGACAGGGGGCTCGGTGAGCAGTTCTTC
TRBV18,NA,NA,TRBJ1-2,CASSPAGGNYGYTF,TGTGCCAGCTCACCGGCCGGGGGAAACTATGGCTACACCTTC
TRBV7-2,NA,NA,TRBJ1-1,CASSSHRETEAFF,TGTGCCAGCAGCTCTCACAGGGAAACTGAAGCTTTCTTT
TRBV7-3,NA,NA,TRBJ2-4,CASSLGQAKNIQYF,TGTGCCAGCAGCTTAGGACAGGCCAAAAACATTCAGTACTTC
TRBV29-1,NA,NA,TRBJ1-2,CSVEAGQGIYYGYTF,TGCAGCGTTGAAGCTGGTCAGGGAATATACTATGGCTACACCTTC